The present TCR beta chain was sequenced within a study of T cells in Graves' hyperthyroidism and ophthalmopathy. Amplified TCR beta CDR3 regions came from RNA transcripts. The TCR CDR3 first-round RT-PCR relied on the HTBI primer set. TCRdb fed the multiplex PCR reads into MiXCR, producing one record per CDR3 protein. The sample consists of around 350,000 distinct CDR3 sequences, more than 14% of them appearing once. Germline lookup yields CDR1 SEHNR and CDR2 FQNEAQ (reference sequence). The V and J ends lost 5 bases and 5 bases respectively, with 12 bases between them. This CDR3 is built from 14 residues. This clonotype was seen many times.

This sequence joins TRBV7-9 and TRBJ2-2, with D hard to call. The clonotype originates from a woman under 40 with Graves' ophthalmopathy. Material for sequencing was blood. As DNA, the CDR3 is TGTGCCAGCAGCCCTCCTGCAGGAACCGGGGAGCTGTTTTTT. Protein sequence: CASSPPAGTGELFF. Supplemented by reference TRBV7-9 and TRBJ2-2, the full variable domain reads DTGVSQNPRHKITKRGQNVTFRCDPISEHNRLYWYRQTLGQGPEFLTYFQNEAQLEKSRLLSDRFSAERPKGSFSTLEIQRTEQGDSAMYLCASSPPAGTGELFFGEGSRLTVL.